This passage covers 10 T cell receptor beta chains from one sample sequenced in a study of cytomegalovirus exposure and HLA in healthy donors. The PCR employed 60 Vbeta primers together with 13 Jbeta primers. The protocol was immunoSEQ multiplex PCR, while the TCRdb copy is restricted to in-frame clones and leaves out a portion. The table has 110,000 or so clones, under 85% seen once. Sequences were obtained from PBMCs. The receptors stem from a man aged 25-45 years in good health and CMV-seronegative.

The V call is TRBV19, the J call TRBJ1-1; D remains ambiguous. Germline CDR1 LNHDA, CDR2 SQIVND (reference sequence). With 4 bases removed from V and 7 bases from J, the gap between germline ends came to 13 bases. The length of the CDR3 is 13 residues. This chain's CDR3 is CASSTWGEGEAFF. The CDR3 DNA reads TGTGCCAGTAGTACTTGGGGTGAGGGTGAAGCTTTCTTT.

The CDR3 protein is CSVSQGETQYF. CDR3 in DNA: TGCAGCGTTTCTCAGGGGGAGACCCAGTACTTC. The V call is TRBV29-1, the J call TRBJ2-5; possibly TRBD1 for D (6 bases). V lost 5 bases and J lost 5, with 9 bases in between. The germline V gene has CDR1 SQVTM and CDR2 ANQGSEA. There are 11 residues in the CDR3. Full variable domain (missing parts from reference TRBV29-1 and TRBJ2-5): SAVISQKPSRDICQRGTSLTIQCQVDSQVTMMFWYRQQPGQSLTLIATANQGSEATYESGFVIDKFPISRPNLTFSTLTVSNMSPEDSSIYLCSVSQGETQYFGPGTRLLVL.

V gene TRBV6-5 combines with J gene TRBJ2-7; TRBD1 agrees at 8 bases. After removal of 2 bases from V and 3 bases from J, the junction contained 6 bases not matched to a gene. The CDR3 consists of 15 residues. Germline V lookup: CDR1 MNHEY, CDR2 SVGAGI. This CDR3 is CASSYGTGLRYEQYF. As DNA, the CDR3 is TGTGCCAGCAGTTACGGGACAGGTCTGCGCTACGAGCAGTACTTC.

The V and J genes are TRBV5-4 and TRBJ2-7; 9 nucleotides line up with TRBD1. CDR1 and CDR2 (germline): SGHNT, YYREEE (reference sequence). Trimming removed 4 bases from V and 3 bases from J; junction bases left unmatched: 5. The CDR3 covers 14 residues. The CDR3 DNA reads TGTGCCAGCAGCCGGGGGGACAGGGTCTACGAGCAGTACTTC. Amino acid sequence: CASSRGDRVYEQYF.

There are a few counts of this clone. The chain carries TRBV2 and TRBJ2-5; weak D call: TRBD1 (5 bases). The CDR3 has 13 amino acids. V lost 2 bases, J lost 6 bases, and 10 bases lay in between. The germline gives CDR1 SNHLY, CDR2 FYNNEI. CDR3 nucleotides: TGTGCCAGCAGTGAAAAGGGGCAACAGACCCAGTACTTC. Its protein is CASSEKGQQTQYF.

This clone came up once. V is TRBV7-8 and J is TRBJ1-5, with 10 bases identical to TRBD1. Per the germline V gene, CDR1 is SGHVS and CDR2 is FQNEAQ. This CDR3 comprises 15 residues. V was clipped by 5 bases and J by 2 bases; unmatched bases: 3. CDR3 DNA sequence: TGTGCCAGCAGCCCCGGACAGGGGGGCAATCAGCCCCAGCATTTT. The encoded protein is CASSPGQGGNQPQHF.

This clone occurred once. The CDR3 loop reads CASSPTPSGSSNEQFF. The CDR3 region has the DNA TGTGCCAGCAGCCCGACCCCTAGCGGGAGCAGTAATGAGCAGTTCTTC. The V and J genes are TRBV11-2 and TRBJ2-1; 10 positions match TRBD2. From germline, CDR1 is SGHAT and CDR2 FQNNGV. This CDR3 comprises 16 residues. Trimming at V came to 5 bases and at J to 7 bases, leaving 11 bases not matched to a gene.

J is TRBJ1-3 and V is TRBV7-9, with D possibly being TRBD1 (5 bases). Germline CDR1 reads SEHNR; CDR2 reads FQNEAQ (reference sequence). Trimming stripped 6 bases from V and 4 bases from J, with 10 bases between. This CDR3 contains 13 residues. The CDR3 reads CASSQGEGNTIYF. The CDR3 DNA reads as TGTGCCAGCAGTCAGGGTGAAGGAAACACCATATATTTT. The full variable domain, in which reference TRBV7-9 and TRBJ1-3 provide the parts outside the CDR3, is DTGVSQNPRHKITKRGQNVTFRCDPISEHNRLYWYRQTLGQGPEFLTYFQNEAQLEKSRLLSDRFSAERPKGSFSTLEIQRTEQGDSAMYLCASSQGEGNTIYFGEGSWLTVV.

This rearrangement joins TRBV14 to TRBJ1-6; 7 bases are a match to TRBD1. This CDR3 spans 15 amino acids. J gave up 6 bases and V 1 base, and 3 bases lay outside the gene matches. Germline lookup yields CDR1 SGHDN and CDR2 FVKESK. CDR3 in amino acids: CASSQATGSNSPLHF. In DNA form, the CDR3 reads TGTGCCAGCAGCCAAGCGACAGGGTCTAATTCACCCCTCCACTTT.

V usage is TRBV19 and J usage is TRBJ2-1; 8 bases line up with TRBD2. Germline V gives CDR1 LNHDA, CDR2 SQIVND (reference sequence). The J segment lost 8 bases and the V segment lost 4 bases, leaving 19 bases of the junction unmatched. There are 18 residues in the CDR3. The CDR3 DNA reads as TGTGCCAGTAGTACCCCCCCGACTGGCGGGAGGTTCGACGATGAGCAGTTCTTC. Protein product: CASSTPPTGGRFDDEQFF.